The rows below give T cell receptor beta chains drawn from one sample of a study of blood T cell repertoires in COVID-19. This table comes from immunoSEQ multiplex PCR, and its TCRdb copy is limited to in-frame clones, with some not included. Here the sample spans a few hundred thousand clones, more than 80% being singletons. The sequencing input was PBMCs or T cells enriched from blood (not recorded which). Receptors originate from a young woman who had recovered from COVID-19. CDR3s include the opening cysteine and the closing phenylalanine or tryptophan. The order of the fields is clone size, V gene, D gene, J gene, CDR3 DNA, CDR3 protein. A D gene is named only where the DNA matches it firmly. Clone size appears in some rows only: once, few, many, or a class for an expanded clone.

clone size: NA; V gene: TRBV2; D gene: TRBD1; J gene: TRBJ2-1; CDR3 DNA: TGTGCCAGCAATCGCCGGGACAGGGGGAACAATGAGCAGTTCTTC; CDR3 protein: CASNRRDRGNNEQFF
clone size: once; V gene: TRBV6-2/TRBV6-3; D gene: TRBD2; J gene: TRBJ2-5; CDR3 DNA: TGTGCCAGCAGTTGGACTAGCGGGGGTAACTTCCAAGAGACCCAGTACTTC; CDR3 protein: CASSWTSGGNFQETQYF
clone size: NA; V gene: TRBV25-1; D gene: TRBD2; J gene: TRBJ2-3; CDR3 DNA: TGTGCCAGCAGTGAATATAGCGGGGGGCCACGGGATACGCAGTATTTT; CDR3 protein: CASSEYSGGPRDTQYF
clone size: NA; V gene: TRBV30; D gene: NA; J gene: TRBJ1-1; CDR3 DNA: TGTGCCTGGTGTACAGGGACAAACACTGAAGCTTTCTTT; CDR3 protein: CAWCTGTNTEAFF
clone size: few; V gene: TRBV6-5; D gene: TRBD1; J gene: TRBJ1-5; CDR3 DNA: TGTGCCAGCAGCACGACAGGGGGGAACAATCAGCCCCAGCATTTT; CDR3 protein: CASSTTGGNNQPQHF
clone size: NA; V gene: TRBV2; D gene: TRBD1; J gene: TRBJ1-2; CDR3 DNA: TGTGCCAGCAGTATCGACAGGGAACACTATGGCTACACCTTC; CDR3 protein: CASSIDREHYGYTF
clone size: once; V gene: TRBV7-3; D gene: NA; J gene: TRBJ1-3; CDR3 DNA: TGTGCCAGCAGCCCGGGGTACTCTGGAAACACCATATATTTT; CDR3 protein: CASSPGYSGNTIYF
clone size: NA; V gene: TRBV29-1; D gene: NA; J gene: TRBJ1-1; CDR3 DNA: TGCAGCGTTGAGGCTTTCGTGAACACTGAAGCTTTCTTT; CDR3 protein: CSVEAFVNTEAFF
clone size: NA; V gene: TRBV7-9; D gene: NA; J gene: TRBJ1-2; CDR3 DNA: TGTGCCAGCAGCTACGGACGGACCCCGGGGGGCTACACCTTC; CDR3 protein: CASSYGRTPGGYTF
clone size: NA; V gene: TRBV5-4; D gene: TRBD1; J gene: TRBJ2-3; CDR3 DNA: TGTGCCAGCAGCCGTGACAGGGGGGGATCAGATACGCAGTATTTT; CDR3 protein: CASSRDRGGSDTQYF
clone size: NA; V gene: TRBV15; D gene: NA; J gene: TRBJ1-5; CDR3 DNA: TGTGCCACCAGCACAGGGTATCAGCCCCAGCATTTT; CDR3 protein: CATSTGYQPQHF
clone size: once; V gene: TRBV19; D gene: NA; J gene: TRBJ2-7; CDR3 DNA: TGTGCCAGTAGTATCGTGCGGCAGGTCGGGCCGACTGCCGTCCAGGGGAATTCATACGAGCAGTACTTC; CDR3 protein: CASSIVRQVGPTAVQGNSYEQYF
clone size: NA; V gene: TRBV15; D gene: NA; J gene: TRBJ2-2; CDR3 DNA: TGTGCCACCAGCAAGCAGACGGGAGACACCGGGGAGCTGTTTTTT; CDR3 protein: CATSKQTGDTGELFF
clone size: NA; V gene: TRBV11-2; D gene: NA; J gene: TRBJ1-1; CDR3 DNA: TGTGCCAGCAGCTTAGTTGCCCCGGGCACTGAAGCTTTCTTT; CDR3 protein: CASSLVAPGTEAFF
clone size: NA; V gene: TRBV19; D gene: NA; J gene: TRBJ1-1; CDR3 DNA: TGTGCCATCTCCAGGGATTTTGCCGCTGAAGCTTTCTTT; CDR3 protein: CAISRDFAAEAFF
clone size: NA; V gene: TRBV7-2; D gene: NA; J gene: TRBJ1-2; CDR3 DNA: TGTGCCAGCAGCTTAGGATCAGGGGATGGCTACACCTTC; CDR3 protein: CASSLGSGDGYTF
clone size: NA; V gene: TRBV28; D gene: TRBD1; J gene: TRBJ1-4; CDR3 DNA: TGTGCCAGCAGTTTTCCCGGACAGGGCCTTGAAAAACTGTTTTTT; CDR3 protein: CASSFPGQGLEKLFF
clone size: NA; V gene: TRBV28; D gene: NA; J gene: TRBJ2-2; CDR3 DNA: TGTGCCAGCAGTTCCCCCCGAGGCAGAACCGCCCCCGGGGAGCTGTTTTTT; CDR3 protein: CASSSPRGRTAPGELFF
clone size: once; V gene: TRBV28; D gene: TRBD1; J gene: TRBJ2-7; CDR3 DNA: TGTGCCAGCAGTTCGGGACAGGGCGGGTACGAGCAGTACTTC; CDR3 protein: CASSSGQGGYEQYF
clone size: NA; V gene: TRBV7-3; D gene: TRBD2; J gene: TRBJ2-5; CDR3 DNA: TGTGCCAGAAGTTTGGGGAGGGGAGGGGAGACCCAGTACTTC; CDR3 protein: CARSLGRGGETQYF
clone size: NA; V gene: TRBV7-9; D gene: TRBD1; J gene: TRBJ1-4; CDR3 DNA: TGTGCCAGCAGCCTAATTACAGGGGGCGAAACTAATGAAAAACTGTTTTTT; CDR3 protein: CASSLITGGETNEKLFF
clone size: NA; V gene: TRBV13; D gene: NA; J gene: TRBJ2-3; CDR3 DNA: TGTGCCAGCACCTCCCGGTCAGATACGCAGTATTTT; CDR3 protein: CASTSRSDTQYF